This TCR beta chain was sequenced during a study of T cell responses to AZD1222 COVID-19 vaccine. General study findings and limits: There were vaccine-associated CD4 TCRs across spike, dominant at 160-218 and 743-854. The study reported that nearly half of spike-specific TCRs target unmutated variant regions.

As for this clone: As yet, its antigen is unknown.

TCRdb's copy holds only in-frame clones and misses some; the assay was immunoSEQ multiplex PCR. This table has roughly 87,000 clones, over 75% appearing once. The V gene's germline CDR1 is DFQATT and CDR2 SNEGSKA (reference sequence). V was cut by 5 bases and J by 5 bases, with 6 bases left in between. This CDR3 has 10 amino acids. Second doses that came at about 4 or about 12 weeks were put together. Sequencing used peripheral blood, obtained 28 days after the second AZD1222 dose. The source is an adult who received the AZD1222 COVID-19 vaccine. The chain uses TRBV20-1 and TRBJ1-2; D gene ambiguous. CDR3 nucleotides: TGCAGTGCTGCCTTATATGGCTACACCTTC. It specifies CSAALYGYTF.